Below are 26 T cell receptor beta chains sequenced from a single sample in a study of T cell clonality in common variable immunodeficiency. Clones were read by immunoSEQ multiplex PCR, and TCRdb kept only the in-frame ones, dropping some. In total the sample includes over 50,000 clones, none of them seen once. Sample: peripheral blood mononuclear cells. Receptors originate from a person aged 18 to 75 in good health.

There are many counts of this clone. Sequencing ends 3 residues short of the CDR3 end; the germline J gene provides the rest. The chain carries TRBV20-1 and TRBJ2-3; TRBD2 matches 13 bases. This CDR3 has 13 amino acids. V lost 5 bases to trimming and J lost 4 bases; unmatched junction nucleotides: 0. Germline CDR1 is DFQATT and CDR2 is SNEGSKA (reference sequence). The CDR3 DNA, read in part, is TGCAGTGCTGGACTAGCGGGAGCAGATACG. Translation: CSAGLAGADT. The whole CDR3 protein reads CSAGLAGADTQYF.

This clone was seen many times. The read falls 3 residues short of the CDR3 end, and the missing part is taken from the germline J gene. This chain uses TRBV20-1 with TRBJ2-1, with 7 bases fitting TRBD2. Germline V gene sequence: CDR1 DFQATT, CDR2 SNEGSKA (reference sequence). Trimming took 0 bases from V and 7 from J; bases not matched to a gene: 0. There are 12 residues in the CDR3. The CDR3 protein is CSARERENEQFF. The DNA read from the CDR3 is TGCAGTGCTAGAGAGCGGGAGAATGAG.

Concerning this clone: This could be a read error, since a much larger clone is one nucleotide away. The DNA ends 3 residues before the CDR3 does, and the rest of the CDR3 is filled in from the germline J gene. The V and J genes are TRBV11-2 and TRBJ2-5; D is uncertain. Germline assignment: CDR1 SGHAT and CDR2 FQNNGV. The CDR3 length is 14 residues. Trimming took off 0 bases at V and 5 bases at J, with 10 bases between the two ends. CDR3 protein: CASSLEAGWETQYF. Incomplete CDR3 DNA: TGTGCCAGCAGCTTAGAAGCAGGCTGGGAGACC.

This clone was seen repeatedly, ten times or more. The read ends 3 residues early relative to the CDR3; the germline J gene fills the gap. The rearrangement joins TRBV4-1 to TRBJ2-3; 14 positions match TRBD2. V shed 2 bases and J 7 bases; nucleotides not matched to a gene: 8. CDR3 length: 17 residues. The germline CDR1 and CDR2 sequences are MGHRA and YSYEKL. CDR3 DNA, as far as it was read: TGCGCCAGCAGCCAACTAGGGACTAGCGGGAGTAAAAATACG. The encoded protein is CASSQLGTSGSKNT. The whole CDR3 is CASSQLGTSGSKNTQYF.

In this sample, this clone turned up many times. The CDR3 is cut off 3 residues early in the read; its end comes from the germline J gene. The rearrangement joins TRBV9 to TRBJ2-7, with 14 bases matching TRBD2. V trimming: 3 bases; J trimming: 5 bases; junction bases outside the gene matches: 7. The V gene's germline CDR1 is SGDLS and CDR2 YYNGEE. This CDR3 comprises 16 residues. The CDR3 region is CASSGGLAGVKDEQYF. The sequenced CDR3 bases are TGTGCCAGCAGCGGGGGACTAGCGGGAGTAAAAGACGAG.

On this clone: The read terminates 3 residues ahead of where the CDR3 ends, so the germline J gene completes it. This chain connects TRBV4-2 to TRBJ2-7, with D possibly TRBD2 on 6 matching bases. Per germline, CDR1 LGHNA and CDR2 YNFKEQ. Between the trimmed V and J ends, which lost 0 bases and 5 bases, there was a span of 14 bases. This CDR3 region has 15 residues. CDR3 protein: CASSQDIQRANEQYF. Partial CDR3 DNA: TGTGCCAGCAGCCAAGATATTCAGCGGGCCAACGAG.

This clone was seen at least ten times. The read gets to within 3 residues of the CDR3 end, and the germline J gene fills in the rest. This rearrangement joins TRBV6-4 to TRBJ2-1; D not resolved. The V gene's germline CDR1 is MRHNA and CDR2 SNTAGT. The CDR3 has 14 residues. V lost 2 bases, J lost 6 bases, and 11 bases lay in between. The chain's CDR3 is CASSDGLESNEQFF. The sequenced part of the CDR3 DNA is TGTGCCAGCAGTGACGGTCTAGAATCCAATGAG.

For this clone: Coverage ceases 3 residues before the CDR3 finishes, and the germline J gene fills in the end. This chain connects TRBV7-9 to TRBJ2-2, with 8 bases aligning to TRBD1. The CDR3 extends over 15 amino acids. Germline lookup yields CDR1 SEHNR and CDR2 FQNEAQ (reference sequence). The CDR3 sequence is CASSSWQGAHEKLFF. The part of the CDR3 DNA that was read is TGTGCCAGCAGCTCTTGGCAGGGGGCCCATGAAAAG.

This clone came up a few times. Read data end 3 residues before the CDR3 end; the end is taken from the germline J gene. The chain employs TRBV10-1 and TRBJ2-7; 8 bases map to TRBD2. Unmatched junction bases numbered 8, after V lost 2 bases and J lost 5 bases. Per the germline V gene, CDR1 is WNHNN and CDR2 is SYGVQD (reference sequence). The CDR3 has 15 amino acids. The CDR3 region is CASSEGSGRVDEQYF. The CDR3 DNA, read in part, is TGCGCCAGCAGTGAGGGGAGCGGGAGAGTCGACGAG.

Concerning this clone itself: The sequence runs out 3 residues before the end of the CDR3; the remainder is reconstructed from the germline J gene. The V call is TRBV7-6, the J call TRBJ2-7; 9 bases line up with TRBD2. Germline assignment: CDR1 SGHVS and CDR2 FNYEAQ. With V trimmed by 1 base and J by 3 bases, 1 base remained unmatched. The CDR3 sequence is 14 residues long. CDR3 residues: CASSLETSGYEQYF. The CDR3 bases that were read are TGTGCCAGCAGCTTAGAGACTAGCGGCTACGAG.

This clone has at least ten counts. The CDR3 extends 3 residues past the end of the read, so its final part is completed from the germline J gene. The rearrangement links TRBV20-1 to TRBJ2-1, with 10 positions matching TRBD2. V lost 2 bases and J lost 1; bases outside the gene matches: 5. Germline V gene lookup returns CDR1 DFQATT and CDR2 SNEGSKA (reference sequence). The CDR3 spans 16 residues. The part of the CDR3 DNA that was read is TGCAGTGCTAGATCCCATAGCGGGGGGTCCTACAATGAG. Its protein product is CSARSHSGGSYNE. From start to end, the CDR3 is CSARSHSGGSYNEQFF.

This clone was counted many times. The CDR3 end falls 3 residues outside the read, so it is completed with the germline J gene. V and J are TRBV6-1 and TRBJ2-5, with D perhaps matching TRBD1 (5 bases). Germline assignment: CDR1 MNHNS and CDR2 SASEGT. Trimming pared 1 base from V and 2 bases from J, leaving 11 bases between. The CDR3 runs to 15 residues. The DNA read from the CDR3 is TGTGCCAGCAGTGAAGTTGCGGCAGGGCAAGAGACC. Residues: CASSEVAAGQET. The full-length CDR3 reads as CASSEVAAGQETQYF.

This clone has just a few counts. Read sequence stops 3 residues before the CDR3 end, and the germline J gene provides the missing end. V is TRBV5-1 and J is TRBJ1-2; the D is unclear. This CDR3 has 15 residues. Between the trimmed V and J ends, which lost 1 base and 0 bases, there was a span of 10 bases. Germline V gene data show CDR1 as SGHRS and CDR2 as YFSETQ. The covered CDR3 bases are TGCGCCAGCAGCTTGTCACGGACTGCTAACTATGGC. Its translation is CASSLSRTANYG. The CDR3, in full, reads CASSLSRTANYGYTF.

This clone has only a few counts. A read error may account for a junction end that differs from germline. Coverage ceases 3 residues before the CDR3 finishes, and the germline J gene fills in the end. V gene TRBV7-7 combines with J gene TRBJ1-5; unclear D gene. The germline V gene encodes CDR1 SSHAT and CDR2 FNYEAQ (reference sequence). This CDR3 comprises 14 residues. CDR3 bases read: TGTGCTAGCAGCCCACACAGACCTAATCAGCCC. Encoded protein: CASSPHRPNQP. The entire CDR3 reads CASSPHRPNQPQHF.

Incomplete CDR3 DNA: TGTGCCAGTCAGGGACAGGGGGCGGAA. It is translated as CASQGQGAE. The entire CDR3 is CASQGQGAEAFF. This chain links TRBV7-9 with TRBJ1-1; 12 bases line up with TRBD1. Coverage ceases 3 residues before the CDR3 finishes, and the germline J gene fills in the end. Germline-derived CDR1 and CDR2 are SEHNR and FQNEAQ (reference sequence). The CDR3 length is 12 residues.

This clone was recorded at least ten times. The read ends 3 residues before the CDR3 terminus; that terminus is restored from the germline J gene. V is TRBV30 and J is TRBJ2-7, with 9 positions matching TRBD1. Per the germline V gene, CDR1 is GTSNPN and CDR2 is SVGIG (reference sequence). The junction had 7 bases not matched to a gene; V was cut back by 2 bases and J by 2 bases. This CDR3 is 15 amino acids long. The covered CDR3 bases are TGTGCCTGGAGTAAGGGACAGGGACCAACCTACGAG. Translating gives CAWSKGQGPTYE. The CDR3 in its entirety is CAWSKGQGPTYEQYF.

On this clone itself: From the germline J gene comes the end of the CDR3, since the read stops 3 residues before it. The chain combines TRBV7-9 with TRBJ1-1; 7 nucleotides match TRBD1. Germline loops: CDR1 SEHNR, CDR2 FQNEAQ (reference sequence). The CDR3 runs to 14 residues. V trimming: 3 bases; J trimming: 3 bases; junction bases outside the gene matches: 4. The CDR3 protein is CASSFSGTDTEAFF. CDR3 bases read: TGTGCCAGCAGCTTCTCCGGGACAGACACTGAA. The entire variable domain, with the rest obtained from reference TRBV7-9 and TRBJ1-1, is as follows: DTGVSQNPRHKITKRGQNVTFRCDPISEHNRLYWYRQTLGQGPEFLTYFQNEAQLEKSRLLSDRFSAERPKGSFSTLEIQRTEQGDSAMYLCASSFSGTDTEAFFGQGTRLTVV.

This clone was detected many times. The observed sequence ends 3 residues before the CDR3 terminus, with the missing tail filled in from the germline J gene. V usage is TRBV6-2 or TRBV6-3 and J usage is TRBJ2-3, with 8 bases lining up with TRBD2. The germline gives CDR1 MNHEY, CDR2 SVGEGT. J lost 3 bases, V lost 5 bases, and 7 bases had no gene match. This CDR3 comprises 15 residues. The CDR3 loop is CASSSGSWITDTQYF. Partial CDR3 DNA: TGTGCCAGCAGTAGCGGGAGCTGGATAACAGATACG.

This clone was counted ten times or more. The CDR3 goes on 3 residues after the read ends, and that part is filled in from the germline J gene. This chain links TRBV23-1 with TRBJ1-5; D gene ambiguous. TRBV23-1 is given ORF status, its function remaining uncertain. Trimming cost V 7 bases and J 7 bases, with 11 bases left between them. CDR3 length: 12 amino acids. The covered CDR3 bases are TGCGCCAGCAACTCCTGCGGGCAGCCC. Protein product: CASNSCGQP. The CDR3 in its entirety is CASNSCGQPQHF.

A remark on this clone: The CDR3 end is not reached by the read, which stops 3 residues before it; the germline J gene fills it in. The chain links TRBV20-1 to TRBJ1-5; D may be TRBD1 (5 bases). The CDR3 is made up of 14 amino acids. Germline CDR1 DFQATT, CDR2 SNEGSKA (reference sequence). V was pared by 0 bases and J by 7 bases, with 13 bases between. CDR3 bases read: TGCAGTGCTAGAGAGGGGGGGATTCGGCAGCCC. Translating gives CSAREGGIRQP. The complete CDR3 reads CSAREGGIRQPQHF.

This clone was detected ten times or more. The CDR3 goes on 3 residues after the read ends, and that part is filled in from the germline J gene. V is TRBV12-3 or TRBV12-4 and J is TRBJ2-2; D might be TRBD1 (5 bases). This CDR3 spans 15 amino acids. V gave up 3 bases and J gave up 0 bases, with 8 bases separating them. CDR3 sequence: CASSLKQANTGELFF. CDR3 DNA, as far as it was read: TGTGCCAGCAGTTTGAAACAGGCGAACACCGGGGAG.

This clone was observed at least ten times. The CDR3 goes on 3 residues after the read ends, and that part is filled in from the germline J gene. The chain is built from TRBV19 and TRBJ2-1; 7 nucleotides match TRBD2. The trim removed 0 bases at V and 4 bases at J, leaving 12 bases unmatched. Germline V lookup: CDR1 LNHDA, CDR2 SQIVND (reference sequence). CDR3 length: 18 residues. The sequenced part of the CDR3 DNA is TGTGCCAGTAGTATAGAACTAGGACTAGATCCCATATACAATGAG. It is translated as CASSIELGLDPIYNE. The complete CDR3 protein is CASSIELGLDPIYNEQFF.

Many counts were recorded for this clone. Read coverage stops 3 residues before the CDR3 terminus; the germline J gene supplies the remainder. The chain couples TRBV9 to TRBJ2-7; the match to TRBD2 covers 11 bases. Trimming at V came to 2 bases and at J to 4 bases, leaving 2 bases not matched to a gene. Germline assignment: CDR1 SGDLS and CDR2 YYNGEE. This CDR3 is built from 14 residues. The CDR3 is CASSVLAGGYEQYF. CDR3 DNA, as far as it was read: TGTGCCAGCAGCGTCCTAGCGGGGGGATACGAG. The entire variable domain, with the rest obtained from reference TRBV9 and TRBJ2-7, is as follows: DSGVTQTPKHLITATGQRVTLRCSPRSGDLSVYWYQQSLDQGLQFLIQYYNGEERAKGNILERFSAQQFPDLHSELNLSSLELGDSALYFCASSVLAGGYEQYFGPGTRLTVT.

This clone has at least ten counts. Read coverage stops 3 residues before the CDR3 terminus; the germline J gene supplies the remainder. The chain uses TRBV20-1 and TRBJ2-1, with 7 bases that match TRBD2. The CDR3 totals 15 residues. CDR1 is DFQATT and CDR2 is SNEGSKA in the germline V gene (reference sequence). After removal of 6 bases from V and 0 bases from J, the junction contained 8 bases not matched to a gene. The CDR3 bases that were read are TGCAGTGCCAAGACTAGCTCAAGCTCCTACAATGAG. Translated: CSAKTSSSSYNE. The complete CDR3 sequence is CSAKTSSSSYNEQFF.

This clone was seen repeatedly, ten times or more. The read finishes 3 residues shy of the CDR3 end, and the germline J gene is used to complete it. The V and J genes are TRBV10-1 and TRBJ2-7, with TRBD2 matching 11 bases. CDR1 is WNHNN and CDR2 is SYGVQD in the germline V gene (reference sequence). V trimming: 6 bases; J trimming: 3 bases; junction bases outside the gene matches: 10. The CDR3 totals 16 residues. CDR3 protein: CASRHLTSGTHYEQYF. Partial CDR3 DNA: TGCGCCAGCAGGCATTTGACTAGCGGGACCCACTACGAG.

This clone was counted ten times or more. The missing CDR3 end, 3 residues past where the read stops, is filled in from the germline J gene. This chain connects TRBV7-3 to TRBJ2-3; 8 bases map to TRBD2. Germline trimming cut 6 bases from V and 0 bases from J; bases unmatched to any gene: 11. The CDR3 has 17 residues. Germline lookup yields CDR1 SGHTA and CDR2 FQGTGA. The chain's CDR3 is CASRSPGLDPSTDTQYF. Incomplete CDR3 DNA: TGTGCCAGCAGGTCGCCGGGACTAGACCCTAGCACAGATACG.